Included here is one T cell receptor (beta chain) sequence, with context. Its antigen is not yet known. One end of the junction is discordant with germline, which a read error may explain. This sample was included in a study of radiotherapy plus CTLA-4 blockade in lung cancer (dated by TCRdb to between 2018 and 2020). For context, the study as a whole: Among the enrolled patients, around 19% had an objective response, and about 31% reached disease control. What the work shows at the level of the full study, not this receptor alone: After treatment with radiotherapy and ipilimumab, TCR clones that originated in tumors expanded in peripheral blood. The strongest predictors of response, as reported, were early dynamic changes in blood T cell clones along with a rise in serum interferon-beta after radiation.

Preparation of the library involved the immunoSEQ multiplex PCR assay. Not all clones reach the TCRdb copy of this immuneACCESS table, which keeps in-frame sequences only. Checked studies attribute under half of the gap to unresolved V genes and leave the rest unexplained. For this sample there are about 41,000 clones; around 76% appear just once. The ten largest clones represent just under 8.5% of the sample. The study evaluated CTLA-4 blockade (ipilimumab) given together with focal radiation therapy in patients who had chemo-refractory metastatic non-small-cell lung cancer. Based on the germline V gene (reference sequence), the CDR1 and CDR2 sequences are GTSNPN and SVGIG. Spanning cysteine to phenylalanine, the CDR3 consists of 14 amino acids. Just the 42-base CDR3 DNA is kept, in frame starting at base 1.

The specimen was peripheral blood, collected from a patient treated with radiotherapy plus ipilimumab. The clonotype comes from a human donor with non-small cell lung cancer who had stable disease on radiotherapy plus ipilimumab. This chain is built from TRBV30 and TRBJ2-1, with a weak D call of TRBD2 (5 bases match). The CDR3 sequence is CVWVDWNSYNEQFF. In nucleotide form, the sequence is TGTGTCTGGGTGGACTGGAACTCCTACAATGAGCAGTTCTTC.